This TCR beta chain was obtained from a study of shared clonotypes between healthy human individuals. Produced via immunoSEQ multiplex PCR; TCRdb's table is partial and in-frame only. The data hold some 500,000 clones, with approximately 94% observed a single time. A remark on this clone: Its specificity is unknown.

The study, taken as a whole, reports: Lower generation probabilities were found for non-shared clonotypes than for those shared by all four donors.

The CDR3 covers 18 residues. V shed 6 bases, J shed 0 bases, and the junction held 7 bases outside the gene matches. The germline CDR1 and CDR2 sequences are MNHEY and SMNVEV (reference sequence). The receptor's source is a woman aged 25 to 45 in good health. J is TRBJ2-1 and V is TRBV27; TRBD2 matches 14 bases. Sequencing was performed on naive CD4+ T cells sorted from blood. The sample's subset: CD45RA+ positively selected. In DNA form, the CDR3 reads TGTGCCAGCAGGGGACTAGCGGGAGACACGAGCTCCTACAATGAGCAGTTCTTC. It specifies CASRGLAGDTSSYNEQFF.